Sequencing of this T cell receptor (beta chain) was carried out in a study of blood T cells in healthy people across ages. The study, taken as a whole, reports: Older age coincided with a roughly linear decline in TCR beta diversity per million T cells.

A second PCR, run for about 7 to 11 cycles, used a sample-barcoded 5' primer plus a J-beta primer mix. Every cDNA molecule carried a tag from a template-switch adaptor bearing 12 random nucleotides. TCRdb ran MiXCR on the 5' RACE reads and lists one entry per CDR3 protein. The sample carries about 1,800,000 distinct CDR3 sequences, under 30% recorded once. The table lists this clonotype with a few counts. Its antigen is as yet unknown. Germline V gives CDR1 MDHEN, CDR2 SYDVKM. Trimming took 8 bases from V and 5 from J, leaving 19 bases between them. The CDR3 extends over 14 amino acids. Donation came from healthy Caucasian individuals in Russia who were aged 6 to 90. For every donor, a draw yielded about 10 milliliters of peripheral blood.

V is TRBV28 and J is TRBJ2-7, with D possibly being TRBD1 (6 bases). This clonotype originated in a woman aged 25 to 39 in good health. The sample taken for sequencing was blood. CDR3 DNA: TGTGCCAGCGAATCCGCCCAGGGGCGGAACGAGCAGTACTTC. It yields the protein CASESAQGRNEQYF.